One and the same sample provided the 31 T cell receptor beta chains below, sequenced in a study of T cells expressing NK-cell markers. After re-calling the 5' RACE reads, TCRdb lists one entry per CDR3 protein, DNA absent. The sample totals about 260,000 distinct CDR3 sequences. Sequenced: blood T cells: a sorted CD56 or NKG2C T cell subset, CD4+ or CD8+ T cells, or bulk PBMC T cells (not recorded which). Receptors originate from a man between 18 and 29 years old in good health.

This chain links TRBV28 with TRBJ2-1; the D call of TRBD1 rests on TCRdb alone, since no DNA is present to check it. The CDR3 contains 13 residues. Per germline, CDR1 MDHEN and CDR2 SYDVKM. The CDR3 protein is CASSLGRQGEQFF. Looking up the rest from reference TRBV28 and TRBJ2-1 gives the full variable domain: DVKVTQSSRYLVKRTGEKVFLECVQDMDHENMFWYRQDPGLGLRLIYFSYDVKMKEKGDIPEGYSVSREKKERFSLILESASTNQTSMYLCASSLGRQGEQFFGPGTRLTVL.

The CDR3 spells CASRGHNSGNTIYF. J is TRBJ1-3 and V is TRBV9; the TRBD1 assignment by TCRdb is unverifiable without DNA. The CDR3 covers 14 residues. CDR1 SGDLS and CDR2 YYNGEE come from the germline V gene.

V is TRBV5-1 and J is TRBJ1-1; there is no DNA to check the TCRdb D call of TRBD1. Per germline, CDR1 SGHRS and CDR2 YFSETQ. The CDR3 is 15 residues long. Here the CDR3 reads CASSPGPGTYTEAFF.

V is TRBV6-2 or TRBV6-3 and J is TRBJ2-1; the D gene TCRdb calls, TRBD2, cannot be checked with no DNA. Germline loops: CDR1 MNHEY, CDR2 SVGEGT. The CDR3 runs 15 residues. The CDR3 sequence: CASIATSGRYNEQFF.

The chain employs TRBV5-1 and TRBJ2-5; lacking DNA, the TRBD1 call made by TCRdb goes unchecked. Germline V CDR1 and CDR2: SGHRS, YFSETQ. This CDR3 is 17 amino acids long. CDR3 loop: CASSRNDRGHVLETQYF.

The V gene is TRBV12-3 or TRBV12-4, the J gene TRBJ2-3; there is no DNA to check the TCRdb D call of TRBD2. The CDR3 length is 15 residues. The chain's CDR3 is CASSLWTRNPDTQYF.

The gene calls are TRBV10-3 and TRBJ2-3; TCRdb lists TRBD2, though no DNA is available to test this call. The CDR3 covers 17 residues. CDR1 ENHRY and CDR2 SYGVKD come from the germline V gene. The CDR3 spells CAISGRSSGRIADTQYF.

J is TRBJ1-6 and V is TRBV6-1; TCRdb gives TRBD1 as the D gene, but with no DNA this cannot be confirmed. This CDR3 is built from 13 residues. CDR1 MNHNS and CDR2 SASEGT come from the germline V gene. This chain's CDR3 is CASKSPGDSPLHF.

V usage is TRBV5-6 and J usage is TRBJ2-2; with no DNA, the TCRdb D assignment of TRBD2 cannot be verified. Germline V gene data show CDR1 as SGHDT and CDR2 as YYEEEE. The CDR3 loop spans 14 amino acids. This CDR3 is CASSFGLATGELFF.

The chain combines TRBV6-1 with TRBJ2-6; the TCRdb call, TRBD1, lacks DNA for checking. Germline lookup yields CDR1 MNHNS and CDR2 SASEGT. The CDR3 loop spans 16 amino acids. Here the CDR3 reads CASSRDSRHGANVLTF.

The chain carries TRBV18 and TRBJ2-5; TCRdb's assignment of TRBD2 cannot be checked, as there is no DNA. The germline CDR1 and CDR2 sequences are KGHSH and LQKENI. The CDR3 consists of 16 residues. This chain's CDR3 is CASSPLEGGFQETQYF.

The rearrangement uses TRBV20-1 and TRBJ2-5. This CDR3 has 13 amino acids. Germline V gene lookup returns CDR1 DFQATT and CDR2 SNEGSKA (reference sequence). CDR3 in amino acids: CSAPDPFQETQYF.

The chain uses TRBV4-2 and TRBJ2-1. Germline V CDR1 and CDR2: LGHNA, YNFKEQ. This CDR3 has 16 residues. The CDR3 spells CASSQDPGQYHNEQFF.

This chain uses TRBV12-3 or TRBV12-4 with TRBJ2-5; TCRdb names TRBD1, which stays unverified in the absence of DNA. CDR3 length: 17 amino acids. The CDR3 spells CASKKKGGQGALETQYF.

This chain connects TRBV20-1 to TRBJ1-2; TCRdb designates TRBD1, a call that cannot be tested without DNA. The CDR3 is 15 residues long. Germline CDR1 DFQATT, CDR2 SNEGSKA (reference sequence). The CDR3 sequence: CSARDYRGSNYGYTF.

The chain recombines TRBV4-3 with TRBJ2-5; TCRdb's D call, TRBD1, is unchecked because there is no DNA. The length of the CDR3 is 15 residues. CDR1 LGHNA and CDR2 YSLEER come from the germline V gene. CDR3: CASSPGGTAQETQYF.

The chain joins TRBV10-1 to TRBJ2-2. CDR3 length: 13 residues. Per the germline V gene, CDR1 is WNHNN and CDR2 is SYGVQD (reference sequence). The CDR3 sequence: CASSDAATGELFF.

The chain is built from TRBV14 and TRBJ2-1; TCRdb's D call, TRBD2, is unchecked because there is no DNA. Germline-derived CDR1 and CDR2 are SGHDN and FVKESK. CDR3 length: 16 residues. The CDR3 region is CASSQKGTSGFRQQFF.

CDR3 amino acids: CASSFAARYNEQFF. The chain joins TRBV12-3 or TRBV12-4 to TRBJ2-1; TCRdb lists TRBD1, though no DNA is available to test this call. The CDR3 is 14 residues long.

V is TRBV20-1 and J is TRBJ2-1; there is no DNA to check the TCRdb D call of TRBD2. There are 15 residues in the CDR3. Per the germline V gene, CDR1 is DFQATT and CDR2 is SNEGSKA (reference sequence). The CDR3 reads CSAAAGSGRDNEQFF.

The rearrangement uses TRBV25-1 and TRBJ2-1. The CDR3 contains 16 residues. Germline-derived CDR1 and CDR2 are MGHDK and SYGVNS. This chain's CDR3 is CASSDSTGRSYNEQFF.

V is TRBV20-1 and J is TRBJ1-5; TCRdb selects TRBD1, and the lack of DNA leaves this call unchecked. This CDR3 is 14 amino acids long. CDR1 and CDR2 (germline): DFQATT, SNEGSKA (reference sequence). This CDR3 reads CSAQGDSGNQPQHF.

The chain combines TRBV11-1 with TRBJ2-1; the D gene TCRdb calls, TRBD1, cannot be checked with no DNA. CDR1 SGHAT and CDR2 FQDESV come from the germline V gene (reference sequence). The CDR3 extends over 18 amino acids. The CDR3: CASSVRESGPLSYNEQFF. Combining the CDR3 with reference TRBV11-1 and TRBJ2-1 gives the whole variable domain EAEVAQSPRYKITEKSQAVAFWCDPISGHATLYWYRQILGQGPELLVQFQDESVVDDSQLPKDRFSAERLKGVDSTLKIQPAELGDSAMYLCASSVRESGPLSYNEQFFGPGTRLTVL.

The chain links TRBV25-1 to TRBJ2-7; the D call from TCRdb, TRBD2, cannot be confirmed without DNA. The CDR3 covers 13 residues. Germline V gives CDR1 MGHDK, CDR2 SYGVNS. CDR3: CASTRAGGNEQYF.

V usage is TRBV5-8 and J usage is TRBJ2-5; the D call from TCRdb, TRBD2, cannot be confirmed without DNA. Germline CDR1 is SGHTS and CDR2 is YDEGEE. This CDR3 contains 17 residues. The CDR3 spells CASSLVHSGRTSETQYF. Combining the CDR3 with reference TRBV5-8 and TRBJ2-5 gives the whole variable domain EAGVTQSPTHLIKTRGQQATLRCSPISGHTSVYWYQQALGLGLQFLLWYDEGEERNRGNFPPRFSGRQFPNYSSELNVNALELEDSALYLCASSLVHSGRTSETQYFGPGTRLLVL.

This chain joins TRBV6-5 and TRBJ2-7. The CDR3 is made up of 12 amino acids. Germline CDR1 reads MNHEY; CDR2 reads SVGAGI. CDR3 amino acids: CASSKTPNEQYF.

V gene TRBV20-1 combines with J gene TRBJ2-1. The CDR3 has 13 residues. Germline loops: CDR1 DFQATT, CDR2 SNEGSKA (reference sequence). The CDR3 sequence: CSARDLNSNEQFF.

This chain connects TRBV20-1 to TRBJ2-1; the TRBD2 assignment by TCRdb is unverifiable without DNA. Per germline, CDR1 DFQATT and CDR2 SNEGSKA (reference sequence). The CDR3 is made up of 12 amino acids. CDR3 sequence: CSAAGTANEQFF.

The rearrangement links TRBV20-1 to TRBJ2-2; TCRdb returns TRBD1, unconfirmable since there is no DNA. The CDR3 length is 14 residues. From germline, CDR1 is DFQATT and CDR2 SNEGSKA (reference sequence). The CDR3 here is CSALDRGQVGELFF.

V is TRBV6-4 and J is TRBJ2-3; the TCRdb call, TRBD1, lacks DNA for checking. The CDR3 contains 15 residues. Per germline, CDR1 MRHNA and CDR2 SNTAGT. The chain's CDR3 is CASSDSGTGIDTQYF.

The rearrangement links TRBV12-5 to TRBJ2-1. This CDR3 region has 11 residues. The germline CDR1 and CDR2 sequences are LGHNT and FRNRAP. The CDR3: CASGFGREQFF.